These 15 T cell receptor beta chains share one sample of origin, sequenced in a study of blood T cells in healthy people across ages. With a J-beta primer mix and a sample-barcoded 5' primer, a second PCR ran about 6 to 11 cycles. TCRdb re-called the 5' RACE reads with MiXCR, one entry per CDR3 protein. The table shows around 1.1 million distinct CDR3 sequences, with about two fifths occurring only once. The specimen sequenced was blood. All receptors come from a man between 18 and 35 years old in good health.

V gene TRBV28 combines with J gene TRBJ2-5, with D tentatively TRBD1 (5 bases). Per the germline V gene, CDR1 is MDHEN and CDR2 is SYDVKM. The CDR3 runs 14 residues. The V and J ends lost 3 bases and 0 bases respectively, with 8 bases between them. The DNA of the CDR3 is TGTGCCAGCAGTTTGCCAGGGTACCAAGAGACCCAGTACTTC. Its translation is CASSLPGYQETQYF.

Many counts were recorded for this clonotype. The rearrangement links TRBV29-1 to TRBJ2-3; D call uncertain. Germline assignment: CDR1 SQVTM and CDR2 ANQGSEA. This CDR3 region has 11 residues. Deletions cut 2 bases from V and 6 bases from J, with 6 bases between. The CDR3 DNA is TGCAGCGTTGAACTCTCGGATACGCAGTATTTT. It specifies CSVELSDTQYF.

This clonotype occurred a few times. The chain combines TRBV4-2 with TRBJ2-3; D ambiguous. Trimming left V 11 bases short and J 7 bases short, with 4 bases between. The V gene's germline CDR1 is LGHNA and CDR2 YNFKEQ. CDR3 length: 8 residues. In nucleotides, the CDR3 is TGTGCCGGACATACGCAGTATTTT. Encoded protein: CAGHTQYF.

V is TRBV4-2 and J is TRBJ1-6; possible D gene TRBD1, 6 bases. The V gene lost 0 bases and the J gene lost 11 bases, with 14 bases spanning the gap. The CDR3 is 15 amino acids. Per germline, CDR1 LGHNA and CDR2 YNFKEQ. In DNA, the CDR3 is TGTGCCAGCAGCCAAGAACAACAGGGAGGTCCACCCCTCCACTTT. Amino acids: CASSQEQQGGPPLHF.

Many counts were recorded for this clonotype. This chain links TRBV29-1 with TRBJ1-2; possible D gene TRBD1, 5 bases. CDR3 length equals 13 residues. Germline loops: CDR1 SQVTM, CDR2 ANQGSEA. V lost 3 bases, J lost 6 bases, and 14 bases lay in between. As DNA, the CDR3 is TGCAGCGTTGATACATCAGGGTCTAATGGCTACACCTTC. It encodes CSVDTSGSNGYTF.

The CDR3 region has the DNA TGTGCCAGCAGTTACTCTGGGGGATTGTATCAGCCCCAGCATTTT. Its translation: CASSYSGGLYQPQHF. This chain links TRBV6-2 or TRBV6-3 with TRBJ1-5; maybe TRBD1 (5 bases). Trimming took 0 bases from V and 5 from J, leaving 11 bases between them. The CDR3 consists of 15 residues. CDR1 and CDR2 (germline): MNHEY, SVGEGT.

To note about this clonotype: Mismatch with germline at one junction end may stem from a read error. The V call is TRBV4-2, the J call TRBJ2-3; 11 bases agree with TRBD2. The CDR3 consists of 18 residues. Germline V gene sequence: CDR1 LGHNA, CDR2 YNFKEQ. CDR3 sequence (DNA): TGTGCCAGCAACCAAGAGTCTAGCGGGGGGCTAACTCCCGATACGCAGTATTTT. This gives the protein CASNQESSGGLTPDTQYF.

This clonotype was picked up a small number of times. The chain recombines TRBV9 with TRBJ1-1, with a weak D call TRBD1 (6 bases). The CDR3 extends over 15 amino acids. The V and J ends lost 0 bases and 5 bases respectively, with 14 bases between them. CDR1 is SGDLS and CDR2 is YYNGEE in the germline V gene. The chain's CDR3 is CASSVEGGAGTEAFF. Written as DNA, the CDR3 is TGTGCCAGCAGCGTAGAGGGGGGGGCAGGGACTGAAGCTTTCTTT.

The rearrangement links TRBV2 to TRBJ1-1, with D uncertain. The V gene's germline CDR1 is SNHLY and CDR2 FYNNEI. This CDR3 contains 13 residues. The V end was cut by 4 bases, the J end by 5 bases, with 11 bases between. The CDR3 loop is CASSGGRRTEAFF. The CDR3 DNA sequence: TGTGCCAGCAGTGGAGGCAGGAGGACTGAAGCTTTCTTT.

This clonotype was detected only a few times. The rearrangement links TRBV10-3 to TRBJ2-7; D is uncertain. Trimming stripped 6 bases from V and 0 bases from J, with 12 bases between. Germline assignment: CDR1 ENHRY and CDR2 SYGVKD. The CDR3 is 14 residues long. The CDR3 region has the DNA TGTGCCATCAGGGCAGAAGTAAGCTCCTACGAGCAGTACTTC. Protein product: CAIRAEVSSYEQYF.

This clonotype appeared once. V gene TRBV6-6 combines with J gene TRBJ2-1, with TRBD1 matching 10 bases. Trimming cost V 5 bases and J 6 bases; bases outside gene matches: 7. The CDR3 loop spans 15 amino acids. The germline V gene has CDR1 MNHNY and CDR2 SVGAGI (reference sequence). The CDR3 reads CASSPGTGVRNEQFF. The CDR3 coding sequence is TGTGCCAGCAGTCCCGGGACAGGGGTTCGCAATGAGCAGTTCTTC.

In DNA form, the CDR3 reads TGCAGTGCTAGGAGGACAGGGGGCAAATCTAACTATGGCTACACCTTC. Translation gives CSARRTGGKSNYGYTF. This chain connects TRBV20-1 to TRBJ1-2; TRBD1 matches 11 bases. Germline values: CDR1 DFQATT, CDR2 SNEGSKA (reference sequence). The J segment lost 0 bases and the V segment lost 3 bases, leaving 6 bases of the junction unmatched. The CDR3 contains 16 residues.

The chain couples TRBV6-1 to TRBJ2-7; possibly TRBD1 for D (5 bases). V lost 3 bases and J 4 bases, leaving 10 bases between the germline ends. The CDR3 has 13 residues. Germline lookup yields CDR1 MNHNS and CDR2 SASEGT. The CDR3 reads CASSETAGYEQYF. The CDR3 region has the DNA TGTGCCAGCAGTGAGACAGCAGGGTACGAGCAGTACTTC.

J is TRBJ2-1 and V is TRBV15; no reliable D call. This CDR3 comprises 12 residues. V lost 0 bases to trimming and J lost 9 bases, with 6 bases between them. Germline values: CDR1 LNHNV, CDR2 YYDKDF (reference sequence). The CDR3 bases are TGTGCCACCAGCAGAGAAGGGCTTGAGCAGTTCTTC. Its translation: CATSREGLEQFF. Full variable domain (missing parts from reference TRBV15 and TRBJ2-1): DAMVIQNPRYQVTQFGKPVTLSCSQTLNHNVMYWYQQKSSQAPKLLFHYYDKDFNNEADTPDNFQSRRPNTSFCFLDIRSPGLGDTAMYLCATSREGLEQFFGPGTRLTVL.

This clonotype was detected only a few times. The V call is TRBV27, the J call TRBJ1-1; D possibly corresponds to TRBD1 (5 bases). Germline CDR1 reads MNHEY; CDR2 reads SMNVEV (reference sequence). The CDR3 spans 15 residues. V was clipped by 4 bases and J by 1 base, with 13 bases between them. The CDR3 region has the DNA TGTGCCAGCAGTTATAGGGGTCGGGGGAACACTGAAGCTTTCTTT. It yields the protein CASSYRGRGNTEAFF.